The 18 T cell receptor beta chains in this list originate from one sample, sequenced in a study of T cell clones after liver transplantation. Sequencing used immunoSEQ multiplex PCR; TCRdb keeps in-frame clones, though not all of them. The sample yields roughly 67,000 clones, 80% to 95% seen once. Sample: CD4+ T cells from blood, taken nearly 26 months after liver transplant. Receptors were obtained from a human patient who received a liver transplant. T cells may partly derive from the graft donor.

In this sample, this clone turned up once. J is TRBJ2-2 and V is TRBV7-9; 7 positions agree with TRBD1. This CDR3 spans 15 amino acids. V lost 0 bases and J lost 6; bases outside the gene matches: 4. Germline V gene data show CDR1 as SEHNR and CDR2 as FQNEAQ (reference sequence). The CDR3 sequence is CASSLAMQGAGELFF. Here the CDR3 DNA reads TGTGCCAGCAGCTTAGCGATGCAGGGGGCCGGGGAGCTGTTTTTT.

The chain recombines TRBV9 with TRBJ1-5; D gene uncertain. This CDR3 region has 14 residues. Looked up from germline, CDR1 is SGDLS and CDR2 is YYNGEE. Trimming pared 4 bases from V and 4 bases from J, leaving 12 bases between. The CDR3 DNA reads as TGTGCCAGCAGCACCTCGGCGGGTAATCAGCCCCAGCATTTT. Its protein product is CASSTSAGNQPQHF.

J is TRBJ2-2 and V is TRBV28, with TRBD2 matching 9 bases. J lost 2 bases, V lost 5 bases, and 6 bases had no gene match. This CDR3 has 16 amino acids. Germline V lookup: CDR1 MDHEN, CDR2 SYDVKM. The CDR3 spells CASSEPSGTNTGELFF. CDR3 nucleotide sequence: TGTGCCAGCAGTGAACCTAGCGGGACCAACACCGGGGAGCTGTTTTTT.

V gene TRBV23-1 combines with J gene TRBJ2-1, with D perhaps TRBD1 or TRBD2 (5 bases each). TRBV23-1 is classed as an ORF, of uncertain function. The CDR3 loop spans 12 amino acids. Deletions cut 6 bases from V and 8 bases from J, with 11 bases between. CDR3 residues: CASRDSSDEQFF. The CDR3 nucleotides are TGCGCCAGCAGAGACAGTAGCGATGAGCAGTTCTTC.

This chain links TRBV18 with TRBJ1-3; perhaps TRBD1 as D (6 bases). Per the germline V gene, CDR1 is KGHSH and CDR2 is LQKENI. CDR3 length equals 15 residues. Trimming left V 2 bases short and J 0 bases short, with 8 bases between. DNA of the CDR3: TGTGCCAGCTCACCAGGGACAAGCTCTGGAAACACCATATATTTT. Its protein product is CASSPGTSSGNTIYF.

The V gene is TRBV11-3, the J gene TRBJ2-7; D is perhaps TRBD2 (5 bases). V was pared by 5 bases and J by 2 bases, with 10 bases between. Germline V gene sequence: CDR1 SGHNT, CDR2 YENEEA. This CDR3 comprises 13 residues. Written as DNA, the CDR3 is TGTGCCAGCAGCACCGCCGGGACCTACGAGCAGTACTTC. Translated, it gives CASSTAGTYEQYF.

This chain links TRBV5-4 with TRBJ2-5; D gene ambiguous. Trimming took 3 bases from V and 5 from J, leaving 14 bases between them. This CDR3 has 14 amino acids. Germline V CDR1 and CDR2: SGHNT, YYREEE (reference sequence). Here the CDR3 DNA reads TGTGCCAGCAGCTCGGCCAAGGTGTCGGAGACCCAGTACTTC. Its protein is CASSSAKVSETQYF.

The J gene is TRBJ2-5, the V gene TRBV5-1; D is unresolved. The germline CDR1 and CDR2 sequences are SGHRS and YFSETQ. This CDR3 is 15 amino acids long. V lost 1 base and J lost 4, with 14 bases in between. The CDR3 region is CASSLTSAMGETQYF. CDR3 DNA: TGCGCCAGCAGCTTGACAAGTGCAATGGGAGAGACCCAGTACTTC.

The chain joins TRBV5-1 to TRBJ1-1; 10 bases are shared with TRBD1. Unmatched junction bases numbered 10, after V lost 4 bases and J lost 4 bases. This CDR3 is 16 amino acids long. The germline gives CDR1 SGHRS, CDR2 YFSETQ. The CDR3 bases are TGCGCCAGCAGCCTTCGACAGGGGGCATCGGTCACTGAAGCTTTCTTT. Encoded protein: CASSLRQGASVTEAFF. The entire variable domain, with the rest obtained from reference TRBV5-1 and TRBJ1-1, is as follows: KAGVTQTPRYLIKTRGQQVTLSCSPISGHRSVSWYQQTPGQGLQFLFEYFSETQRNKGNFPGRFSGRQFSNSRSEMNVSTLELGDSALYLCASSLRQGASVTEAFFGQGTRLTVV.

The chain links TRBV18 to TRBJ1-5; tentatively, D is TRBD1 (6 bases). The CDR3 runs to 13 residues. Germline V gene data show CDR1 as KGHSH and CDR2 as LQKENI. Trimming shortened V by 4 bases and J by 6 bases, and 10 bases separated the two germline ends. The CDR3 DNA reads TGTGCCAGCTCACGAGACAGGTTTCAGCCCCAGCATTTT. Amino acid sequence: CASSRDRFQPQHF.

This clone was seen a single time. The chain recombines TRBV27 with TRBJ1-5, with 7 bases that match TRBD1. Germline V CDR1 and CDR2: MNHEY, SMNVEV (reference sequence). The CDR3 totals 13 residues. V lost 4 bases and J lost 5; bases outside the gene matches: 2. The CDR3 DNA is TGTGCCAGCAGTTCCAGGGGGGATCAGCCCCAGCATTTT. Translated, it gives CASSSRGDQPQHF.

The J gene is TRBJ2-7, the V gene TRBV28; 8 positions agree with TRBD2. Germline V gene sequence: CDR1 MDHEN, CDR2 SYDVKM. The V gene end was trimmed by 2 bases and the J gene end by 3 bases; junction bases not matched to a gene: 9. The CDR3 has 16 amino acids. CDR3 bases: TGTGCCAGCAGTTTACTAGCGGGCCTGTACTACTACGAGCAGTACTTC. This translates into CASSLLAGLYYYEQYF.

This clone appeared a few times. The chain joins TRBV7-9 to TRBJ2-6; the D is unclear. Germline CDR1 is SEHNR and CDR2 is FQNEAQ (reference sequence). The CDR3 loop spans 13 amino acids. V lost 3 bases, J lost 0 bases, and 0 bases lay in between. CDR3 residues: CASSFSGANVLTF. The CDR3 bases are TGTGCCAGCAGCTTCTCTGGGGCCAACGTCCTGACTTTC.

The sample holds one count of this clone. The V and J genes are TRBV6-4 and TRBJ1-5, with a tentative D call TRBD1 (6 bases). V was trimmed by 4 bases and J by 4 bases, leaving 8 bases between them. This CDR3 is built from 13 residues. Germline V CDR1 and CDR2: MRHNA, SNTAGT. CDR3 coding DNA: TGTGCCAGCAGTGGGGGGCTAAATCAGCCCCAGCATTTT. Translating gives CASSGGLNQPQHF.

This chain joins TRBV19 and TRBJ1-5, with no clear D. Per germline, CDR1 LNHDA and CDR2 SQIVND (reference sequence). V lost 4 bases and J lost 7, with 17 bases in between. The CDR3 has 15 amino acids. The CDR3, as DNA: TGTGCCAGTAGTAATCCGGGATCCCCGCAGCAGCCCCAGCATTTT. Translated, it gives CASSNPGSPQQPQHF.

V usage is TRBV10-1 and J usage is TRBJ2-7; D may be TRBD1 (6 bases). Germline V lookup: CDR1 WNHNN, CDR2 SYGVQD (reference sequence). The CDR3 length is 13 residues. Trimming pared 11 bases from V and 3 bases from J, leaving 17 bases between. CDR3 protein: CAPRTVEYYEQYF. DNA for the CDR3: TGCGCCCCCAGGACAGTAGAGTACTACGAGCAGTACTTC.

The rearrangement links TRBV4-3 to TRBJ2-3; D uncertain. The CDR3 consists of 14 residues. The V end was cut by 1 base, the J end by 3 bases, with 8 bases between. In germline, CDR1 is LGHNA, CDR2 YSLEER. CDR3 region: CASSQAPRTDTQYF. The CDR3 region has the DNA TGCGCCAGCAGCCAAGCCCCCCGGACAGATACGCAGTATTTT.

This chain links TRBV5-1 with TRBJ1-2, with a possible D match to TRBD1 (6 bases). This CDR3 region has 12 residues. Germline V gene data show CDR1 as SGHRS and CDR2 as YFSETQ. V shed 4 bases and J shed 8 bases, with 12 bases lying between them. The CDR3 is CASSGGQTGYTF. For the CDR3, the DNA is TGCGCCAGCAGCGGCGGACAGACCGGCTACACCTTC.